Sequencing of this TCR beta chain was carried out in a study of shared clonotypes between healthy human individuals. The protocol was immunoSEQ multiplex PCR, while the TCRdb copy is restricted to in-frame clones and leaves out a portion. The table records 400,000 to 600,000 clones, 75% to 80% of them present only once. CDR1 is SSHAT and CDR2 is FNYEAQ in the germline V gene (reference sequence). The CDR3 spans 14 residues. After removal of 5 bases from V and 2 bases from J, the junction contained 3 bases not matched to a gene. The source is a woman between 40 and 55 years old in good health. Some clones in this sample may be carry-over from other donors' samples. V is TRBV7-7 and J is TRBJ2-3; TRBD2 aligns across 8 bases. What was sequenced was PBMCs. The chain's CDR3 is CASSLGLATDTQYF. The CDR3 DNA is TGTGCCAGCAGCCTTGGACTAGCCACAGATACGCAGTATTTT. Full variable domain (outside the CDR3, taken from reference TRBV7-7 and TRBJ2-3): GAGVSQSPRYKVTKRGQDVTLRCDPISSHATLYWYQQALGQGPEFLTYFNYEAQPDKSGLPSDRFSAERPEGSISTLTIQRTEQRDSAMYRCASSLGLATDTQYFGPGTRLTVL.